This T cell receptor (beta chain) was identified during a study of T cell repertoires in cytomegalovirus infection. TCRdb ran MiXCR on the reads and lists one entry per CDR3 protein. This table has about half a million distinct CDR3 sequences, approximately 42% appearing once. Study conclusions and caveats: Ex vivo responses were dominated by HLA-C-restricted CMV-specific TCR beta clonotypes.

As concerns this clonotype: The antigen remains unidentified.

The CDR3 covers 23 residues. The V and J ends lost 6 bases and 3 bases, in that order; junction bases with no gene match: 34. Germline V gives CDR1 SGHVS, CDR2 FQNEAQ. The J gene is TRBJ2-5, the V gene TRBV7-8, with 7 bases matching TRBD2. The receptor was isolated from a human donor in good health (CMV status not recorded). Some clones in this sample may be carry-over from other donors' samples. The source was cultured PBMCs, collected from culture after CMV antigen stimulation. CDR3 protein: CASSMTGGREVWWSVRREETQYF. In DNA form, the CDR3 reads TGTGCCAGCAGTATGACGGGAGGCAGGGAGGTATGGTGGAGCGTTAGGAGGGAAGAGACCCAGTACTTC.